The TCR beta chain described here comes from a study of CD8+CD57+ T cells in acquired aplastic anemia. Genomic DNA templated the TCR beta VDJ and CDR3 profiling. TCRdb reprocessed the reads with MiXCR, giving one entry per CDR3 protein. The sample holds about 290,000 distinct CDR3 sequences, 50% to 65% seen once. CD8+CD57+ cell expansion had been shown by flow cytometry in patients chosen for sequencing. This clonotype has just one count. The sequence was obtained from a human donor with aplastic anemia. The sample consisted of sorted CD4+, CD8+, or CD8+CD57+ T cells (not recorded which) from PBMCs.

This chain's CDR3 is CSGRGGTGEYQETQYF. The CDR3, as DNA: TGCAGCGGACGGGGTGGGACGGGGGAGTACCAAGAGACCCAGTACTTC. The V gene is TRBV20-1, the J gene TRBJ2-5; possibly TRBD2 for D (6 bases). The CDR3 runs to 16 residues. Per germline, CDR1 DFQATT and CDR2 SNEGSKA (reference sequence).